What follows is one T cell receptor beta chain and its context. Its antigen is unidentified. The source of the sample is a study of T cells in Graves' hyperthyroidism and ophthalmopathy. Points from the study as a whole: Most thyroid clonotypes with frequency above 0.001 were detected in blood.

In germline, CDR1 is SGHNT, CDR2 YENEEA. V was clipped by 5 bases and J by 2 bases, with 7 bases between them. The CDR3 covers 13 residues. TCR beta CDR3 sequences were amplified from RNA transcripts. The study used the HTBI primer set for a first-round RT-PCR of the TCR CDR3. TCRdb passed the multiplex PCR reads through MiXCR, listing each CDR3 protein once. The profile shows hundreds of thousands of distinct CDR3 sequences, approximately 15% of them singletons. J is TRBJ1-3 and V is TRBV11-3; no clear D. This TCR derives from a young woman with Graves' hyperthyroidism. Sequencing was performed on blood. The CDR3 loop is CASSPRTGNTIYF. CDR3 sequence (DNA): TGTGCCAGCAGCCCCCGTACTGGAAACACCATATATTTT.